This is a list of T cell receptor beta chains from one sample in a study of blood T cell repertoires in COVID-19. The protocol was immunoSEQ multiplex PCR, while the TCRdb copy is restricted to in-frame clones and leaves out a portion. The sample consists of roughly 300,000 clones, approximately 84% of them appearing once. Sequencing input: peripheral blood. These receptors came from a human donor with COVID-19, enrolled during active disease. The donor label of this sample is uncertain. The CDR3 runs from the conserved cysteine through the conserved F or W. The D gene is left open where the match is weak. A row's size may be missing; if present it is once, few, many or a size class.

CDR3 protein: CASSPGQGSDEQFF
CDR3 DNA: TGTGCCAGCAGCCCGGGACAGGGGTCGGATGAGCAGTTCTTC
D gene: TRBD1
clone size: NA
V gene: TRBV11-3
J gene: TRBJ2-1

CDR3 protein: CASSSSDWLQFF
CDR3 DNA: TGTGCCAGCAGTTCCTCGGACTGGCTACAGTTCTTC
D gene: NA
clone size: NA
V gene: TRBV12-3/TRBV12-4
J gene: TRBJ2-1

CDR3 protein: CASSLRTTSYEQYF
CDR3 DNA: TGTGCCAGCAGCTTAAGGACTACCTCCTACGAGCAGTACTTC
D gene: NA
clone size: NA
V gene: TRBV5-6
J gene: TRBJ2-7

CDR3 protein: CASSPTKADRTHELTEYF
CDR3 DNA: TGTGCCAGCAGTCCAACCAAGGCGGACAGGACTCATGAGCTAACGGAGTACTTC
D gene: TRBD1
clone size: NA
V gene: TRBV28
J gene: TRBJ2-7

CDR3 protein: CASTQGTNHFDEQFF
CDR3 DNA: TGTGCCAGCACCCAAGGGACTAACCATTTCGATGAGCAGTTCTTC
D gene: TRBD2
clone size: NA
V gene: TRBV7-9
J gene: TRBJ2-1

CDR3 protein: CASSFEGSGRAPLSTDTQYF
CDR3 DNA: TGCGCCAGCAGCTTCGAAGGAAGCGGGAGGGCCCCTCTTAGCACAGATACGCAGTATTTT
D gene: TRBD2
clone size: NA
V gene: TRBV5-1
J gene: TRBJ2-3

CDR3 protein: CASGIFVRQSYGYTF
CDR3 DNA: TGTGCCAGCGGAATTTTTGTAAGACAGTCCTATGGCTACACCTTC
D gene: NA
clone size: NA
V gene: TRBV3-1/TRBV3-2
J gene: TRBJ1-2

CDR3 protein: CAWSLAALGSPLHF
CDR3 DNA: TGTGCCTGGAGTTTGGCGGCCCTTGGGTCACCCCTCCACTTT
D gene: NA
clone size: few
V gene: TRBV30
J gene: TRBJ1-6

CDR3 protein: CASSLTGRRAGANEKLFF
CDR3 DNA: TGTGCCAGTAGTTTGACTGGGCGAAGGGCCGGGGCTAATGAAAAACTGTTTTTT
D gene: NA
clone size: NA
V gene: TRBV28
J gene: TRBJ1-4

CDR3 protein: CASSESAGGYTF
CDR3 DNA: TGCGCCAGCAGTGAGTCTGCAGGGGGCTACACCTTC
D gene: NA
clone size: NA
V gene: TRBV10-2
J gene: TRBJ1-2

CDR3 protein: CASSYSSVRNSPLHF
CDR3 DNA: TGTGCCAGCAGTTACTCGTCGGTACGAAATTCACCCCTCCACTTT
D gene: NA
clone size: NA
V gene: TRBV6-5
J gene: TRBJ1-6

CDR3 protein: CASSSGGNTEAFF
CDR3 DNA: TGTGCCAGCAGCTCCGGGGGAAACACTGAAGCTTTCTTT
D gene: NA
clone size: few
V gene: TRBV7-3
J gene: TRBJ1-1

CDR3 protein: CSVEASGAPNEQFF
CDR3 DNA: TGCAGCGTTGAGGCTAGCGGGGCCCCCAATGAGCAGTTCTTC
D gene: TRBD2
clone size: many
V gene: TRBV29-1
J gene: TRBJ2-1

CDR3 protein: CASSRIAPGQGAYGYTF
CDR3 DNA: TGTGCCAGCAGTCGTATAGCCCCGGGACAGGGGGCGTATGGCTACACCTTC
D gene: TRBD1
clone size: NA
V gene: TRBV6-2/TRBV6-3
J gene: TRBJ1-2

CDR3 protein: CASSLGRGQSTDTQYF
CDR3 DNA: TGTGCCAGCAGCTTAGGGAGGGGACAGAGCACAGATACGCAGTATTTT
D gene: NA
clone size: NA
V gene: TRBV11-3
J gene: TRBJ2-3

CDR3 protein: CSVEDFGGSYNEQFF
CDR3 DNA: TGCAGCGTTGAAGATTTCGGGGGTAGCTACAATGAGCAGTTCTTC
D gene: NA
clone size: NA
V gene: TRBV29-1
J gene: TRBJ2-1

CDR3 protein: CASSLGSLNTEAFF
CDR3 DNA: TGCGCCAGCAGCTTGGGCAGTCTGAACACTGAAGCTTTCTTT
D gene: NA
clone size: few
V gene: TRBV5-1
J gene: TRBJ1-1

CDR3 protein: CASSLRVSGFSTDTQYF
CDR3 DNA: TGTGCCAGCAGCTTACGGGTTAGCGGGTTTAGCACAGATACGCAGTATTTT
D gene: TRBD2
clone size: NA
V gene: TRBV7-3
J gene: TRBJ2-3

CDR3 protein: CASSLLADYSYNEQFF
CDR3 DNA: TGTGCCAGCAGCTTGCTAGCGGACTACTCCTACAATGAGCAGTTCTTC
D gene: TRBD2
clone size: NA
V gene: TRBV5-5
J gene: TRBJ2-1

CDR3 protein: CASSPYPGQVLDGYTF
CDR3 DNA: TGTGCCAGCAGTCCCTATCCGGGACAGGTACTGGATGGCTACACCTTC
D gene: TRBD1
clone size: NA
V gene: TRBV6-6
J gene: TRBJ1-2

CDR3 protein: CASGGQGETDTQYF
CDR3 DNA: TGTGCCAGCGGAGGACAGGGTGAAACAGATACGCAGTATTTT
D gene: TRBD1
clone size: NA
V gene: TRBV11-3
J gene: TRBJ2-3

CDR3 protein: CASSSSSGWLYNEQFF
CDR3 DNA: TGTGCCAGCAGCTCCAGTAGCGGTTGGCTCTACAATGAGCAGTTCTTC
D gene: NA
clone size: NA
V gene: TRBV7-2
J gene: TRBJ2-1

CDR3 protein: CASRRAGEETQYF
CDR3 DNA: TGTGCCAGCAGGAGAGCGGGAGAAGAGACCCAGTACTTC
D gene: TRBD2
clone size: NA
V gene: TRBV12-3/TRBV12-4
J gene: TRBJ2-5

CDR3 protein: CSVFGQGGYTF
CDR3 DNA: TGCAGCGTGTTTGGACAGGGAGGCTACACCTTC
D gene: TRBD1
clone size: NA
V gene: TRBV29-1
J gene: TRBJ1-2

CDR3 protein: CASSPGASTGTQYF
CDR3 DNA: TGTGCCAGCAGTCCGGGAGCAAGCACGGGTACGCAGTATTTT
D gene: NA
clone size: NA
V gene: TRBV28
J gene: TRBJ2-3

CDR3 protein: CASRPPGQGFYEQYF
CDR3 DNA: TGTGCCAGCAGACCTCCGGGACAGGGATTCTACGAGCAGTACTTC
D gene: TRBD1
clone size: NA
V gene: TRBV11-2
J gene: TRBJ2-7

CDR3 protein: CAISEAADTQYF
CDR3 DNA: TGTGCCATCAGTGAAGCCGCAGATACGCAGTATTTT
D gene: NA
clone size: NA
V gene: TRBV10-3
J gene: TRBJ2-3

CDR3 protein: CASSSQGAGNTEAFF
CDR3 DNA: TGTGCCAGCAGCTCACAGGGGGCAGGCAACACTGAAGCTTTCTTT
D gene: TRBD1
clone size: NA
V gene: TRBV11-3
J gene: TRBJ1-1

CDR3 protein: CASSFPRAGARINEQFF
CDR3 DNA: TGTGCTAGCAGTTTCCCCCGGGCAGGGGCGCGCATCAATGAGCAGTTCTTC
D gene: NA
clone size: NA
V gene: TRBV28
J gene: TRBJ2-1

CDR3 protein: CASIGAPRSDTQYF
CDR3 DNA: TGTGCCAGCATTGGGGCGCCGCGATCCGATACGCAGTATTTT
D gene: NA
clone size: NA
V gene: TRBV2
J gene: TRBJ2-3

CDR3 protein: CASSLYDPRRATQYF
CDR3 DNA: TGTGCCAGCAGTTTATATGACCCGCGGAGGGCTACGCAGTATTTT
D gene: NA
clone size: once
V gene: TRBV27
J gene: TRBJ2-3

CDR3 protein: CASSPLGRSSYEQYF
CDR3 DNA: TGTGCCAGCAGCCCCCTTGGGCGCAGCTCCTACGAGCAGTACTTC
D gene: NA
clone size: NA
V gene: TRBV3-1/TRBV3-2
J gene: TRBJ2-7

CDR3 protein: CSGQQVEGTEAFF
CDR3 DNA: TGCAGCGGACAACAGGTGGAGGGGACTGAAGCTTTCTTT
D gene: NA
clone size: NA
V gene: TRBV29-1
J gene: TRBJ1-1

CDR3 protein: CATSGPFTDTQYF
CDR3 DNA: TGTGCCACCTCCGGTCCCTTCACAGATACGCAGTATTTT
D gene: NA
clone size: NA
V gene: TRBV24-1
J gene: TRBJ2-3

CDR3 protein: CATNQDRGNEQYF
CDR3 DNA: TGTGCCACCAACCAGGACAGGGGGAACGAGCAGTACTTC
D gene: TRBD1
clone size: NA
V gene: TRBV2
J gene: TRBJ2-7

CDR3 protein: CASSLGREGQPQHF
CDR3 DNA: TGTGCCAGCAGCTTGGGGAGGGAGGGACAGCCCCAGCATTTT
D gene: NA
clone size: NA
V gene: TRBV9
J gene: TRBJ1-5

CDR3 protein: CAISEGQGNSPLHF
CDR3 DNA: TGTGCCATCAGTGAAGGCCAGGGGAATTCACCCCTCCACTTT
D gene: NA
clone size: NA
V gene: TRBV10-3
J gene: TRBJ1-6

CDR3 protein: CASSLEGGNQPQHF
CDR3 DNA: TGTGCCAGCAGCTTGGAAGGGGGAAATCAGCCCCAGCATTTT
D gene: NA
clone size: few
V gene: TRBV7-3
J gene: TRBJ1-5

CDR3 protein: CASSPPGVAGSDTQYF
CDR3 DNA: TGTGCCAGCAGCCCCCCTGGGGTAGCGGGATCTGATACGCAGTATTTT
D gene: TRBD2
clone size: NA
V gene: TRBV7-3
J gene: TRBJ2-3

CDR3 protein: CASSVSGGDTEAFF
CDR3 DNA: TGTGCCAGCAGCGTAAGTGGGGGGGACACTGAAGCTTTCTTT
D gene: NA
clone size: NA
V gene: TRBV9
J gene: TRBJ1-1

CDR3 protein: CAWRAGQPFNSPLHF
CDR3 DNA: TGTGCCTGGAGGGCGGGGCAGCCCTTTAATTCACCCCTCCACTTT
D gene: NA
clone size: NA
V gene: TRBV30
J gene: TRBJ1-6

CDR3 protein: CASTPGSGSSYNEQFF
CDR3 DNA: TGTGCCAGCACGCCAGGGTCCGGGAGCTCCTACAATGAGCAGTTCTTC
D gene: NA
clone size: NA
V gene: TRBV5-4
J gene: TRBJ2-1

CDR3 protein: CASSVTATNEKLFF
CDR3 DNA: TGTGCCAGCAGCGTAACAGCAACTAATGAAAAACTGTTTTTT
D gene: NA
clone size: once
V gene: TRBV6-5
J gene: TRBJ1-4

CDR3 protein: CASRELTTDTQYF
CDR3 DNA: TGTGCCAGCAGGGAGCTCACCACAGATACGCAGTATTTT
D gene: NA
clone size: NA
V gene: TRBV2
J gene: TRBJ2-3

CDR3 protein: CASSQGLIGETQYF
CDR3 DNA: TGTGCCAGCAGCCAAGGCCTCATCGGAGAGACCCAGTACTTC
D gene: NA
clone size: once
V gene: TRBV3-1/TRBV3-2
J gene: TRBJ2-5

CDR3 protein: CASNLGLADRYEQYF
CDR3 DNA: TGTGCCAGCAACTTGGGGCTAGCGGACCGCTACGAGCAGTACTTC
D gene: TRBD2
clone size: NA
V gene: TRBV5-5
J gene: TRBJ2-7

CDR3 protein: CASSIPGLVYNEQFF
CDR3 DNA: TGTGCCAGCAGTATACCGGGACTAGTATATAATGAGCAGTTCTTC
D gene: TRBD2
clone size: NA
V gene: TRBV28
J gene: TRBJ2-1

CDR3 protein: CASSRAGEISEQYF
CDR3 DNA: TGTGCCAGCAGTCGAGCGGGAGAAATAAGCGAGCAGTACTTC
D gene: TRBD2
clone size: NA
V gene: TRBV6-5
J gene: TRBJ2-7

CDR3 protein: CASSYLVEKTYTEAFF
CDR3 DNA: TGTGCCAGCAGTTACCTTGTAGAGAAAACCTACACTGAAGCTTTCTTT
D gene: NA
clone size: NA
V gene: TRBV6-6
J gene: TRBJ1-1

CDR3 protein: CASSQSVYEQYF
CDR3 DNA: TGTGCCAGCAGTCAGTCAGTCTACGAGCAGTACTTC
D gene: NA
clone size: NA
V gene: TRBV6-2/TRBV6-3
J gene: TRBJ2-7